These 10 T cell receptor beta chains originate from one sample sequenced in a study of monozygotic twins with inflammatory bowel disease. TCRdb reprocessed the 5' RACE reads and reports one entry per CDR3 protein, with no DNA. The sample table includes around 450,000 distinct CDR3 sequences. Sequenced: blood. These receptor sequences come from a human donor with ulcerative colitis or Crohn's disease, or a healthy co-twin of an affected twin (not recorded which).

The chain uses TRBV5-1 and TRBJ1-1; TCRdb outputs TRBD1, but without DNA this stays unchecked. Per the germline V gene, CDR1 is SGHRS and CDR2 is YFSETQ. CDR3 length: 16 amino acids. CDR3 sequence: CASSWTGGIMNTEAFF.

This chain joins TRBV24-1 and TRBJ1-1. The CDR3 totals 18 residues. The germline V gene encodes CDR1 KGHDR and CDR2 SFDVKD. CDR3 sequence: CATSDHLHEDYWNTEAFF.

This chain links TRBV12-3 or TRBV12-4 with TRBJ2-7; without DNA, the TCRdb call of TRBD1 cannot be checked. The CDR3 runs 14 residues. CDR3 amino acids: CASSGTNSPYEQYF.

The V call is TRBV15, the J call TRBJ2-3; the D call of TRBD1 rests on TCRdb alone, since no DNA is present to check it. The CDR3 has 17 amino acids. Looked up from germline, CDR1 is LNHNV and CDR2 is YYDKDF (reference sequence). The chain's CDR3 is CTTSGTQDQGRTDTQYF.

The CDR3 sequence is CASSYLAGATDTQYF. This chain joins TRBV5-1 and TRBJ2-3; the TCRdb D gene call, TRBD2, has no DNA to confirm it. CDR1 and CDR2 (germline): SGHRS, YFSETQ. The CDR3 is made up of 15 amino acids.

CDR3 sequence: CAIRESGLRDTQYF. The rearrangement joins TRBV10-3 to TRBJ2-3. The CDR3 sequence is 14 residues long. The germline V gene encodes CDR1 ENHRY and CDR2 SYGVKD.

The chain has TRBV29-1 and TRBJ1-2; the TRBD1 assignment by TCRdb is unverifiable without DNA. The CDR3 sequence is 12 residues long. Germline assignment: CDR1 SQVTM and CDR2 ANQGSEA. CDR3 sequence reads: CSGGQGGYGYTF.

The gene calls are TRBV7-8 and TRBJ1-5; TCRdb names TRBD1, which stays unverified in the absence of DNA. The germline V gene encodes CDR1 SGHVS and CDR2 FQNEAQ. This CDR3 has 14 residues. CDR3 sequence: CASNWGAVDQPQHF.

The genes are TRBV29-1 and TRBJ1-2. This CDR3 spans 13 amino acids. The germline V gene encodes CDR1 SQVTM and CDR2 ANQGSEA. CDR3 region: CSVAPTRNYGYTF. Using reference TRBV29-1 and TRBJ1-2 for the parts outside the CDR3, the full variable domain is SAVISQKPSRDICQRGTSLTIQCQVDSQVTMMFWYRQQPGQSLTLIATANQGSEATYESGFVIDKFPISRPNLTFSTLTVSNMSPEDSSIYLCSVAPTRNYGYTFGSGTRLTVV.

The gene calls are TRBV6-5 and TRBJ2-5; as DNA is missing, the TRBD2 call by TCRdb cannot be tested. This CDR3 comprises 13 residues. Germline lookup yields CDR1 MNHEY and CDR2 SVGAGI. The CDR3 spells CATRLAGGETQYF.